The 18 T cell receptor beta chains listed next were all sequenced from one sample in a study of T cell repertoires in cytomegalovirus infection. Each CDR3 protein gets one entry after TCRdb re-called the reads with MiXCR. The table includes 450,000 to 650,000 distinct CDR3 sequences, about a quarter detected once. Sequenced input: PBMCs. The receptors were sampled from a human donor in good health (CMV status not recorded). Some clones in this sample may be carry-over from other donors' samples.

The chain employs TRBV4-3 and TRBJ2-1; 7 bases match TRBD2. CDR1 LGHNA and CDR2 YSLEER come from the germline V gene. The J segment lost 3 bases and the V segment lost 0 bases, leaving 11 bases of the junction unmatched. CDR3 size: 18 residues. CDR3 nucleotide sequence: TGCGCCAGCAGCCAAGATCTCGTCACTAGCGCAAGCTACAATGAGCAGTTCTTC. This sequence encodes CASSQDLVTSASYNEQFF.

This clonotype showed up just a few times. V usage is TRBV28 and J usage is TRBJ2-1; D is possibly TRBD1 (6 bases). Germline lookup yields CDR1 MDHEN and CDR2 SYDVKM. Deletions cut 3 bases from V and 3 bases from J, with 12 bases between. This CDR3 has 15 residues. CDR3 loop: CASSFVDRNYNEQFF. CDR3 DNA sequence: TGTGCCAGCAGTTTCGTAGACAGGAACTACAATGAGCAGTTCTTC.

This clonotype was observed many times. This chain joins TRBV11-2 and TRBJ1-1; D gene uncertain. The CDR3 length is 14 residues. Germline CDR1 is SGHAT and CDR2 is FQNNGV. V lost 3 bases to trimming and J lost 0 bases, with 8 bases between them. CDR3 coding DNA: TGTGCCAGCAGCTTGGAGGACCTGAACACTGAAGCTTTCTTT. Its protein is CASSLEDLNTEAFF.

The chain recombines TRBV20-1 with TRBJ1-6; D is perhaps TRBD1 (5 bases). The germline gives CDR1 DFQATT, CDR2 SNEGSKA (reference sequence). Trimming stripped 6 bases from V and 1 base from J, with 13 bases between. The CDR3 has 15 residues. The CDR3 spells CSANRGGSYNSPLHF. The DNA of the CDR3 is TGCAGTGCCAATCGCGGGGGTTCCTATAATTCACCCCTCCACTTT.

The CDR3 DNA follows: TGCAGCGTTGCCGTTTCCCAAGAGACCCAGTACTTC. This encodes CSVAVSQETQYF. The J gene is TRBJ2-5, the V gene TRBV29-1, with D unclear. Germline CDR1 SQVTM, CDR2 ANQGSEA. The germline V and J ends were trimmed by 4 bases and 1 base, with 7 bases remaining between them. This CDR3 is 12 amino acids long. Full variable domain (rest looked up from reference TRBV29-1 and TRBJ2-5): SAVISQKPSRDICQRGTSLTIQCQVDSQVTMMFWYRQQPGQSLTLIATANQGSEATYESGFVIDKFPISRPNLTFSTLTVSNMSPEDSSIYLCSVAVSQETQYFGPGTRLLVL.

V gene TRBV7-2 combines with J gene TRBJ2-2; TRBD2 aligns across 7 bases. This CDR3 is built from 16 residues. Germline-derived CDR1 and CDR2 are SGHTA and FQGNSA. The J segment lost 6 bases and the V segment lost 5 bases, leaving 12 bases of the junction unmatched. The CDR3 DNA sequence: TGTGCCAGCAGCCTCTTTAGCGGGCCTTTCTCCGGGGAGCTGTTTTTT. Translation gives CASSLFSGPFSGELFF.

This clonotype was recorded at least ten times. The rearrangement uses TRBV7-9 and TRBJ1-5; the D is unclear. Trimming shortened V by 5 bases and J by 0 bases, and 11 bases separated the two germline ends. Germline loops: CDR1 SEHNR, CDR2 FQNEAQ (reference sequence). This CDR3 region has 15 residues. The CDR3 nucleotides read TGTGCCAGCAGCGCTGCCGGGAGTAGCAATCAGCCCCAGCATTTT. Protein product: CASSAAGSSNQPQHF.

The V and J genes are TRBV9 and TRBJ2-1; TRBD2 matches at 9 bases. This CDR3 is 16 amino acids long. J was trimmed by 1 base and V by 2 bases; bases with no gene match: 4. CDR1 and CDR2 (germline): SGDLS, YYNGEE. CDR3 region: CASSVSSGKSYNEQFF. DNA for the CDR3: TGTGCCAGCAGCGTTTCTAGCGGGAAATCCTACAATGAGCAGTTCTTC.

The CDR3 DNA follows: TGTGCCAGCAGCATTCTCCGACTAGCGGGAGGGCTCGAGCAGTACTTC. Translated, it gives CASSILRLAGGLEQYF. The rearrangement uses TRBV7-2 and TRBJ2-7; 14 bases are shared with TRBD2. CDR1 and CDR2 (germline): SGHTA, FQGNSA. Trimming took 5 bases from V and 6 from J; bases not matched to a gene: 9. The CDR3 has 16 residues.

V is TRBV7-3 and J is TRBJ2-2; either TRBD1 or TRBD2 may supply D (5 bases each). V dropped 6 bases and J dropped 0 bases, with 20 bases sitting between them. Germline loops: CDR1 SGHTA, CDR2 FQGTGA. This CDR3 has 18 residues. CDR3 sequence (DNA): TGTGCCAGCAGTCCTGGGGGTTTATGGCCCTCGAACACCGGGGAGCTGTTTTTT. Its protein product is CASSPGGLWPSNTGELFF.

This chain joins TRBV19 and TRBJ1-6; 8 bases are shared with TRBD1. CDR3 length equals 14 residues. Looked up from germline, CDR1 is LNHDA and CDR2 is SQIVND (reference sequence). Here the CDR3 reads CATRGDRRNSPLHF. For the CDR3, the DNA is TGTGCTACGCGCGGGGACAGGAGAAATTCACCCCTCCACTTT.

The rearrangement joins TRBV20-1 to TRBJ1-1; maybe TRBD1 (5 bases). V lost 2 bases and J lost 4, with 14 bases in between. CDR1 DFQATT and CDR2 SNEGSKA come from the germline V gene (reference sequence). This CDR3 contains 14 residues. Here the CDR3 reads CSARSVGGVTEAFF. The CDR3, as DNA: TGCAGTGCTAGAAGTGTGGGAGGGGTCACTGAAGCTTTCTTT.

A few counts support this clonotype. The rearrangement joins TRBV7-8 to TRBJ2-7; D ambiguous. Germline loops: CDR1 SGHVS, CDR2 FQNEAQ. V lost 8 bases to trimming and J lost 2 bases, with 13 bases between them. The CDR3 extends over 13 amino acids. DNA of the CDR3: TGTGCCAGCTCGACCCCTGGCACCTACGAGCAGTACGTC. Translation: CASSTPGTYEQYV.

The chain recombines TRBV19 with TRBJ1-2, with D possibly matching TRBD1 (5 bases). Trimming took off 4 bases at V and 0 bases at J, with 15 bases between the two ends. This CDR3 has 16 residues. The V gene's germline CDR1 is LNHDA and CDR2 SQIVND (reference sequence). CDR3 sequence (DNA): TGTGCCAGTAGTACGACGGACACAATTGCTAACTATGGCTACACCTTC. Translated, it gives CASSTTDTIANYGYTF.

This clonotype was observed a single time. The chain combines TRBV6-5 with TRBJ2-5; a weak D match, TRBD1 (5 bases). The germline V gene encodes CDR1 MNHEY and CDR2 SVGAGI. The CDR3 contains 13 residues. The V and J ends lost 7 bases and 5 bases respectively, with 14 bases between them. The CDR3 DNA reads TGTGCCAGCAAGTGGTCAGGGCGGGAGACCCAGTACTTC. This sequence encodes CASKWSGRETQYF.

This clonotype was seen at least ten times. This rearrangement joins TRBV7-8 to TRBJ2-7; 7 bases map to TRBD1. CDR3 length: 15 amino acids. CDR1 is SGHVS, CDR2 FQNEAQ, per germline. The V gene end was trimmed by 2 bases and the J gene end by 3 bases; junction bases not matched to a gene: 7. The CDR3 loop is CASSLREGQYYEQYF. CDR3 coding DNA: TGTGCCAGCAGCTTACGCGAGGGACAGTACTACGAGCAGTACTTC. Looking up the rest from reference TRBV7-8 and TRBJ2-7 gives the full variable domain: GAGVSQSPRYKVAKRGQDVALRCDPISGHVSLFWYQQALGQGPEFLTYFQNEAQLDKSGLPSDRFFAERPEGSVSTLKIQRTQQEDSAVYLCASSLREGQYYEQYFGPGTRLTVT.

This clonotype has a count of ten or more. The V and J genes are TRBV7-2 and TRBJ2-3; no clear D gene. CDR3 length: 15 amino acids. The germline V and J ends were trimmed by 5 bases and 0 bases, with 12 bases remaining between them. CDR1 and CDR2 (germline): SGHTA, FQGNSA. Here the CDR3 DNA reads TGTGCCAGCAGCCTACAGATCGGCAGCACAGATACGCAGTATTTT. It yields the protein CASSLQIGSTDTQYF.

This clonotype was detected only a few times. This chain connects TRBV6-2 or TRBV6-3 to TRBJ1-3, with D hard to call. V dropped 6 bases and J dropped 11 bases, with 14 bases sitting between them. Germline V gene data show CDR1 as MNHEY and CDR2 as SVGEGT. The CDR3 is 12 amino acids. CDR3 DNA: TGTGCCAGCAGGCGTCTCGAGGGCGCCATATATTTT. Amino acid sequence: CASRRLEGAIYF.